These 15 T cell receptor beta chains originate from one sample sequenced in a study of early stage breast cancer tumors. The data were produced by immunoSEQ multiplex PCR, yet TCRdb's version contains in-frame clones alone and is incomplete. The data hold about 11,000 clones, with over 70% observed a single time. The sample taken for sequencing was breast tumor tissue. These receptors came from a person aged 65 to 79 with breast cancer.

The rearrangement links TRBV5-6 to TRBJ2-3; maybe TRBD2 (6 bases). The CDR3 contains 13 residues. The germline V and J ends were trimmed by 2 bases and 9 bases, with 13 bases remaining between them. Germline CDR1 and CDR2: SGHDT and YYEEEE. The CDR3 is CASSLSGVGTQYF. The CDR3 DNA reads TGTGCCAGCAGCTTATCGGGGGTAGGCACGCAGTATTTT. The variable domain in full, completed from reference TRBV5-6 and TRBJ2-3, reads DAGVTQSPTHLIKTRGQQVTLRCSPKSGHDTVSWYQQALGQGPQFIFQYYEEEERQRGNFPDRFSGHQFPNYSSELNVNALLLGDSALYLCASSLSGVGTQYFGPGTRLTVL.

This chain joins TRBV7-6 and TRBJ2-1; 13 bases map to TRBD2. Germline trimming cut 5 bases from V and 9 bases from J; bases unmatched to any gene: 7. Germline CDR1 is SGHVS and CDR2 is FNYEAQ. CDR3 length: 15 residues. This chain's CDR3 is CASSGLAGANREQFF. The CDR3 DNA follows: TGTGCCAGCAGCGGACTAGCGGGAGCGAATCGTGAGCAGTTCTTC. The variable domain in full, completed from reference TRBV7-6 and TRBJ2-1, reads GAGVSQSPRYKVTKRGQDVALRCDPISGHVSLYWYRQALGQGPEFLTYFNYEAQQDKSGLPNDRFSAERPEGSISTLTIQRTEQRDSAMYRCASSGLAGANREQFFGPGTRLTVL.

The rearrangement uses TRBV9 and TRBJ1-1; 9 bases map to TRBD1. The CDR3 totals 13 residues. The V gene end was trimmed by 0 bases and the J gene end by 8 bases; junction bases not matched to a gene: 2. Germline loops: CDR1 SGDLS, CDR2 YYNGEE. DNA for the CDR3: TGTGCCAGCAGCGTAGGAGGGACAGGGGAAGCTTTCTTT. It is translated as CASSVGGTGEAFF. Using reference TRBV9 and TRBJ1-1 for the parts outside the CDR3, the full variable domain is DSGVTQTPKHLITATGQRVTLRCSPRSGDLSVYWYQQSLDQGLQFLIQYYNGEERAKGNILERFSAQQFPDLHSELNLSSLELGDSALYFCASSVGGTGEAFFGQGTRLTVV.

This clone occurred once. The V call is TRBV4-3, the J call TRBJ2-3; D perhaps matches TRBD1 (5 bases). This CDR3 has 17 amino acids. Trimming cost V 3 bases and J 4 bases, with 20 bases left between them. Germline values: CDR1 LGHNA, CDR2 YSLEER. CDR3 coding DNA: TGCGCCAGCAGCCATGTCCTGGCGGCCAGGGCCCCAGATACGCAGTATTTT. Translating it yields CASSHVLAARAPDTQYF.

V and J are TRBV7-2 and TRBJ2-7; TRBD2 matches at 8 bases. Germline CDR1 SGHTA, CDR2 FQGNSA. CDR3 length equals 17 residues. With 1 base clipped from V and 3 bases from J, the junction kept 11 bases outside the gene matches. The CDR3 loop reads CASSLVRGAGAHYEQYF. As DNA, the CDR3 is TGTGCCAGCAGCTTAGTTCGAGGAGCGGGAGCCCACTACGAGCAGTACTTC.

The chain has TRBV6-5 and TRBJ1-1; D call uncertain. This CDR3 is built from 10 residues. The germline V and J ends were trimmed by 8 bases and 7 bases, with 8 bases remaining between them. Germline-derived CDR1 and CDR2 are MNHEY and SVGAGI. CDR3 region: CASAESEAFF. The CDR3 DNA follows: TGTGCCAGCGCCGAGAGTGAAGCTTTCTTT.

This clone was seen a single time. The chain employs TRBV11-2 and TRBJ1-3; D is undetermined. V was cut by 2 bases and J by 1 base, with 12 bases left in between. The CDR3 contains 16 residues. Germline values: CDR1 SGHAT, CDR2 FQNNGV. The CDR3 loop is CASSLRMSGSGNTIYF. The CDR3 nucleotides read TGTGCCAGCAGCTTACGGATGTCAGGTTCTGGAAACACCATATATTTT.

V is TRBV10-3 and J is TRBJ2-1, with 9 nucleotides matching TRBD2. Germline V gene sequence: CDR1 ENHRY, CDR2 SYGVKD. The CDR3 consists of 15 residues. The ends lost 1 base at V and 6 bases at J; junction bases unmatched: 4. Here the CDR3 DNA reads TGTGCCATCAGTGAGTTCGGCGGGGGGGGCAATGAGCAGTTCTTC. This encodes CAISEFGGGGNEQFF.

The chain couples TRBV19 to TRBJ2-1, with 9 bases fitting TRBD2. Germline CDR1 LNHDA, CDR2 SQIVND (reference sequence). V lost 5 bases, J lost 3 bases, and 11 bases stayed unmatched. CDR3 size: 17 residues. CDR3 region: CASSSLGSGRYYNEQFF. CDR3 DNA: TGTGCCAGTAGTTCTCTTGGGAGCGGGAGGTACTACAATGAGCAGTTCTTC.

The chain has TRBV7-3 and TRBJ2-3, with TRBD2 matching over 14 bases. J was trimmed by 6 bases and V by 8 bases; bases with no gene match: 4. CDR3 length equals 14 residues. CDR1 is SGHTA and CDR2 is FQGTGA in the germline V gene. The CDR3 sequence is CASRGLAGEDTQYF. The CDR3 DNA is TGTGCCAGCCGGGGACTAGCGGGAGAGGATACGCAGTATTTT.

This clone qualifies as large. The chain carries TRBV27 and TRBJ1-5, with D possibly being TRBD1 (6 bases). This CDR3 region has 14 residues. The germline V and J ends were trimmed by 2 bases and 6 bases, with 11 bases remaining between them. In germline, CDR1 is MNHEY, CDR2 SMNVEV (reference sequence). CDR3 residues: CASSLVGATQPQHF. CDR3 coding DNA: TGTGCCAGCAGTTTAGTGGGGGCGACTCAGCCCCAGCATTTT.

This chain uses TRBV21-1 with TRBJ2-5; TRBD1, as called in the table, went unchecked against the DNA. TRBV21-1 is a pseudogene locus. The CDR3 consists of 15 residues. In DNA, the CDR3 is TGTGCCAGCAGCAAAGTTGGCCTCAGGTCGGAGACCCAGTACTTC. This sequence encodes CASSKVGLRSETQYF.

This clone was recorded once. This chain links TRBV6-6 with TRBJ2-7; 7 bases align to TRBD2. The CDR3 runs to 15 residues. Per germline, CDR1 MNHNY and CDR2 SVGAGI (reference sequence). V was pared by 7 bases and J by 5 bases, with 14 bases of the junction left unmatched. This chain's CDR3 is CASTLSSGNPDEQYF. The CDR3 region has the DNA TGTGCCAGCACGTTGTCCAGCGGGAATCCCGACGAGCAGTACTTC.

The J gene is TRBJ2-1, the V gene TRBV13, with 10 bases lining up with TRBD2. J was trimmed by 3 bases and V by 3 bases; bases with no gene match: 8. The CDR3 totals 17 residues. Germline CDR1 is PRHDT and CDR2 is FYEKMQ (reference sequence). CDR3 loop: CASSFASGGKNYNEQFF. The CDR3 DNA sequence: TGTGCCAGCAGCTTCGCTAGCGGGGGTAAAAACTACAATGAGCAGTTCTTC.

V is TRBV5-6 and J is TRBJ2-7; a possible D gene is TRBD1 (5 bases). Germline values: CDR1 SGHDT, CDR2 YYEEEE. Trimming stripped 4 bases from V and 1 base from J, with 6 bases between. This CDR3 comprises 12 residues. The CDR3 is CASSRQSYEQYF. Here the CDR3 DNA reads TGTGCCAGCAGCCGACAGTCCTACGAGCAGTACTTC.